This TCR beta chain was profiled in a study of T cell changes during pregnancy in multiple sclerosis. The CDR3 has 17 residues. Losses at the gene ends were 0 bases for V and 2 bases for J; bases not matched to a gene: 3. Germline V gives CDR1 SGHRS, CDR2 YFSETQ. Assay: immunoSEQ multiplex PCR; the TCRdb copy retains only in-frame clones and omits some. The sample lists about 42,000 clones, about 96% occurring once. Sequences were derived from peripheral blood, sampled in the second trimester of pregnancy. The rearrangement uses TRBV5-1 and TRBJ2-5, with 14 bases fitting TRBD2. The source of this sequence is a female donor with multiple sclerosis, enrolled in a pregnancy study. CDR3 sequence (DNA): TGCGCCAGCAGCTTGGGACTAGCGGGAGGGGTTCAAGAGACCCAGTACTTC. It translates to CASSLGLAGGVQETQYF.